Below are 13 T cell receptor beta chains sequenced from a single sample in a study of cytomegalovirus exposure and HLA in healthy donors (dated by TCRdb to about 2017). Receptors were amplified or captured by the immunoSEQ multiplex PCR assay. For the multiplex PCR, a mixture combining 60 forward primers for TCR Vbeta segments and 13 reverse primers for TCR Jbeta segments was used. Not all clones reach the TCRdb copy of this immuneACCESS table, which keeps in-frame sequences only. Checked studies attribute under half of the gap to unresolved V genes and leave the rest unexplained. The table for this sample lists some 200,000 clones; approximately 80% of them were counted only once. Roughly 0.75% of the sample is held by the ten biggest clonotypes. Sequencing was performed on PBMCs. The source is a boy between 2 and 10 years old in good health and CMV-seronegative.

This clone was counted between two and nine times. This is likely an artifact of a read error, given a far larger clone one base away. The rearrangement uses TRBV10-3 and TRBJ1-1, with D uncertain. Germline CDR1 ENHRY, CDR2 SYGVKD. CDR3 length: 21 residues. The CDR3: CAISESSPGWRVERWSTEASF. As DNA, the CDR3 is TGTGCCATCAGTGAGTCCTCTCCGGGGTGGCGGGTGGAAAGGTGGAGCACTGAAGCTTCCTTT.

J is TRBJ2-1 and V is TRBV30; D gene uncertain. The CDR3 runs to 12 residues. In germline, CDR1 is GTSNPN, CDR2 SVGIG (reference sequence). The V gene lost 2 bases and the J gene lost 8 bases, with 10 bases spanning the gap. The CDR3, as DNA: TGTGCCTGGAGTCACAGAAGGTATGAGCAGTTCTTC. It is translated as CAWSHRRYEQFF.

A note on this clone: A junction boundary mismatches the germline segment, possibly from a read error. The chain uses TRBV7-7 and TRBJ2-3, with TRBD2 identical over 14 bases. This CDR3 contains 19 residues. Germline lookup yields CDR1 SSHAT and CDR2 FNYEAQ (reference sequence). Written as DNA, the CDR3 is TGTGCTAGCAGCTTAGGCTTCAGGGGGACTAGCGGGGGAACAGATACGCAGTATTTT. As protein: CASSLGFRGTSGGTDTQYF.

The CDR3 protein is CASSGTVLTNEKLFF. Written as DNA, the CDR3 is TGTGCCAGCAGTGGGACAGTACTAACTAATGAAAAACTGTTTTTT. The gene calls are TRBV25-1 and TRBJ1-4; TRBD1 is a possible D gene (6 bases). Germline V gene data show CDR1 as MGHDK and CDR2 as SYGVNS. The CDR3 has 15 residues. Between the trimmed V and J ends, which lost 4 bases and 1 base, there was a span of 10 bases.

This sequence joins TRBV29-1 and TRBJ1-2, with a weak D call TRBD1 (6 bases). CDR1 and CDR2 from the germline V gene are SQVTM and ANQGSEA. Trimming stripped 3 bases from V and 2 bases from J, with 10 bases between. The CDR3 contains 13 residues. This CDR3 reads CSVDLTGNYGYTF. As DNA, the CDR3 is TGCAGCGTTGACCTGACAGGAAACTATGGCTACACCTTC.

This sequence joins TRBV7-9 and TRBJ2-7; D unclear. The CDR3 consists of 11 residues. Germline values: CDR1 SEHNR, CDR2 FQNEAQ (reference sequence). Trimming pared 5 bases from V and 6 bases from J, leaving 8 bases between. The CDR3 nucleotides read TGTGCCAGCAGCACCTACAGCGAGCAGTACTTC. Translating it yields CASSTYSEQYF.

The chain's CDR3 is CASSLQGFYGYTF. The CDR3, as DNA: TGTGCCAGCAGCTTACAGGGGTTCTATGGCTACACCTTC. The gene calls are TRBV7-2 and TRBJ1-2, with D perhaps matching TRBD1 (6 bases). V dropped 2 bases and J dropped 4 bases, with 8 bases sitting between them. Germline V gene sequence: CDR1 SGHTA, CDR2 FQGNSA. The CDR3 contains 13 residues.

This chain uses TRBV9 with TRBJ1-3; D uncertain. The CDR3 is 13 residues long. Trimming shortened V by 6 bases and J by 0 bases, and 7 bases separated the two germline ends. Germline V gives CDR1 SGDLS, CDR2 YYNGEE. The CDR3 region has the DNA TGTGCCAGCAAGGCGGTCTCTGGAAACACCATATATTTT. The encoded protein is CASKAVSGNTIYF. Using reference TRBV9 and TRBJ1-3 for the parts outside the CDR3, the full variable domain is DSGVTQTPKHLITATGQRVTLRCSPRSGDLSVYWYQQSLDQGLQFLIQYYNGEERAKGNILERFSAQQFPDLHSELNLSSLELGDSALYFCASKAVSGNTIYFGEGSWLTVV.

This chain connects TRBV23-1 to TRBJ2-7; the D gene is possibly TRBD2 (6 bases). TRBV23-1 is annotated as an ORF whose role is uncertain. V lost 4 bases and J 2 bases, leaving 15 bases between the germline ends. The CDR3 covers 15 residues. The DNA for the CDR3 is TGCGCCAGCAGTCGATCAACGGGGGTTCCCTACGAGCAGTACTTC. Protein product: CASSRSTGVPYEQYF.

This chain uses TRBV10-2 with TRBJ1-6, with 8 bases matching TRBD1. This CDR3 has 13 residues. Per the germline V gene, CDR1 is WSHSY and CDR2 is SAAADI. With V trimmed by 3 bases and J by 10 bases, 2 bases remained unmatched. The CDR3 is CASSDRGRSPLHF. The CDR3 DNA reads TGCGCCAGCAGTGACAGGGGGCGATCACCCCTCCACTTT.

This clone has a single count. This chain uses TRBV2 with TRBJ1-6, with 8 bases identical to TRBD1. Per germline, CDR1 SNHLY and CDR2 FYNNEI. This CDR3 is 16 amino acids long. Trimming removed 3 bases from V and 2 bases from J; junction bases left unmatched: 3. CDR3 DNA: TGTGCCAGCAGTGAGCAGGGGGCTACCTATAATTCACCCCTCCACTTT. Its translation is CASSEQGATYNSPLHF.

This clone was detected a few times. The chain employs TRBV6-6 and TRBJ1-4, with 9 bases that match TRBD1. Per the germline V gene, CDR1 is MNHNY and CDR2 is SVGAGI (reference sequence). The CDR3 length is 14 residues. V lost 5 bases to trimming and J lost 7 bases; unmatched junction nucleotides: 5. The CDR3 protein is CASSLRDRAEKLFF. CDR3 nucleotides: TGTGCCAGCAGTCTCCGGGACAGGGCTGAAAAACTGTTTTTT.

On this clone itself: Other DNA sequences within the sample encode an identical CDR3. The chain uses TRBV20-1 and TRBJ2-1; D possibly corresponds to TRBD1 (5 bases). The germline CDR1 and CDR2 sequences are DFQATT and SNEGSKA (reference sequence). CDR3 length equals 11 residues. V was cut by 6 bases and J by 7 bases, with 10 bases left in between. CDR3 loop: CSATPGNEQFF. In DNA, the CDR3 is TGCAGTGCAACCCCAGGGAATGAGCAGTTCTTC.